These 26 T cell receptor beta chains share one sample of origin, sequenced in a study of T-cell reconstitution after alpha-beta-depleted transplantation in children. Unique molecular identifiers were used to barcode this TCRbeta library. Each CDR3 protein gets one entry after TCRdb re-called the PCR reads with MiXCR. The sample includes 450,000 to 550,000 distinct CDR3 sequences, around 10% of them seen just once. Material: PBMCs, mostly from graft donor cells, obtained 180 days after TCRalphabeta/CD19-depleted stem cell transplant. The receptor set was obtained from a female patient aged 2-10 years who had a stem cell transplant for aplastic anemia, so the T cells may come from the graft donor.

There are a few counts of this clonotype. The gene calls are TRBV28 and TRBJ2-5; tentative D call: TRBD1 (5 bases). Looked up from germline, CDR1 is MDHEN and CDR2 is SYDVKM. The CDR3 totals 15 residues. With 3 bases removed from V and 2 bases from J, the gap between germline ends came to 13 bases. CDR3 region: CASSFKRQPQETQYF. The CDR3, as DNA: TGTGCCAGCAGTTTCAAGAGACAGCCTCAAGAGACCCAGTACTTC.

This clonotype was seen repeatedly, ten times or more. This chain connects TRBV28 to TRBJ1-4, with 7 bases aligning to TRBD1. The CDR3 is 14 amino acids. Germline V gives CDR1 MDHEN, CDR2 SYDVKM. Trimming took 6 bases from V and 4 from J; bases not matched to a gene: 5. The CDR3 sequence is CASSGGTDNEKLFF. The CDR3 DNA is TGTGCCAGCAGCGGGGGGACAGATAATGAAAAACTGTTTTTT.

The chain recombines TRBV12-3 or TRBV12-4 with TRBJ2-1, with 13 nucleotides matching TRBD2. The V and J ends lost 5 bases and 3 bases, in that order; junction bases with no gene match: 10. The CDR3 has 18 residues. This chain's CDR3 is CASSAEPGLAGLYNEQFF. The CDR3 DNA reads TGTGCCAGCAGTGCAGAACCGGGACTAGCGGGGCTCTACAATGAGCAGTTCTTC.

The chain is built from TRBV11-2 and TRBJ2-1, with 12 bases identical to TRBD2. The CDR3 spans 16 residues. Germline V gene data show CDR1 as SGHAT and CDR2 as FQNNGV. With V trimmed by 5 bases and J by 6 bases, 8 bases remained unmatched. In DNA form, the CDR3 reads TGTGCCAGCAGCCCTAGCGGGAGGGCGAAGCGCAATGAGCAGTTCTTC. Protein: CASSPSGRAKRNEQFF. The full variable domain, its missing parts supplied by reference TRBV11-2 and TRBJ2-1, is EAGVAQSPRYKIIEKRQSVAFWCNPISGHATLYWYQQILGQGPKLLIQFQNNGVVDDSQLPKDRFSAERLKGVDSTLKIQPAKLEDSAVYLCASSPSGRAKRNEQFFGPGTRLTVL.

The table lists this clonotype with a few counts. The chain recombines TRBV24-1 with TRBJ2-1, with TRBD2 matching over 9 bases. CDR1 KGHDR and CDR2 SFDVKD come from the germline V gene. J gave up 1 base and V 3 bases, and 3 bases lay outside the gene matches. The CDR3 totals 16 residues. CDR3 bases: TGTGCCACCAGTGATCAGAGCGGGAGGTCCTACAATGAGCAGTTCTTC. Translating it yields CATSDQSGRSYNEQFF.

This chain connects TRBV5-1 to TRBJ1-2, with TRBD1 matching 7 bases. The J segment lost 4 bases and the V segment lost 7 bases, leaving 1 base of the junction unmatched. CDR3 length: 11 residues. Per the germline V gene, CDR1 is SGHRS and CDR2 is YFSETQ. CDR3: CASGDSYGYTF. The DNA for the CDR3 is TGCGCCAGCGGGGACAGCTATGGCTACACCTTC.

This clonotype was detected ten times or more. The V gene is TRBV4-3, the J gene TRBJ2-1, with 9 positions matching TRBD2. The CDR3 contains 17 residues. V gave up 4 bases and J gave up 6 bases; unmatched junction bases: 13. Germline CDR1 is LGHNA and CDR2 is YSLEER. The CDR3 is CASSPYRVSGRGNEQFF. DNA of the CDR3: TGCGCCAGCAGCCCATATCGTGTTAGCGGGAGAGGCAATGAGCAGTTCTTC.

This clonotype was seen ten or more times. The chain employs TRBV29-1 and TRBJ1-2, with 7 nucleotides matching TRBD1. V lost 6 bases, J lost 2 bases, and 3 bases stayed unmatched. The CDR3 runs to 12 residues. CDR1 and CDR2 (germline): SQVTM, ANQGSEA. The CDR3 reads CSVLTGNYGYTF. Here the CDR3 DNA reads TGCAGCGTACTGACAGGGAACTATGGCTACACCTTC.

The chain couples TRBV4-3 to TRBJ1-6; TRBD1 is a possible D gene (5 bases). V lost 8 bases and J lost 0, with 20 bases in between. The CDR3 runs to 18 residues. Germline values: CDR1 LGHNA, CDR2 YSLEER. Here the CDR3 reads CASAPEGPGSSYNSPLHF. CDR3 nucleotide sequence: TGCGCCAGCGCTCCTGAGGGGCCCGGGAGCTCCTATAATTCACCCCTCCACTTT.

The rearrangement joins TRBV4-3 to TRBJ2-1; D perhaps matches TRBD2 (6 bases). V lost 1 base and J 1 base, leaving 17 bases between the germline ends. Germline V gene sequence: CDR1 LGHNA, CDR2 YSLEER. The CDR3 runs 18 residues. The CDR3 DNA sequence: TGCGCCAGCAGCCAAGTGGGGATAGCGGCGGTATCCTACAATGAGCAGTTCTTC. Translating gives CASSQVGIAAVSYNEQFF.

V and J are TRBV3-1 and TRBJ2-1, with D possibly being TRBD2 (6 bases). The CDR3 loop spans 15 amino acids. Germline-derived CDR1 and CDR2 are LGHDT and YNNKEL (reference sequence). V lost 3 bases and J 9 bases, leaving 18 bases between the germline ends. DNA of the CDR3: TGTGCCAGCAGCCAGCCGGGACTCCCTGGTGTTGAGCAGTTCTTC. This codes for CASSQPGLPGVEQFF.

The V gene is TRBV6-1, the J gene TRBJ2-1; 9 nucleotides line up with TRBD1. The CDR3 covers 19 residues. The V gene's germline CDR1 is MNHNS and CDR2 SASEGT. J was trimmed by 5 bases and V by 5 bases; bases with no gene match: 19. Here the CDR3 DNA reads TGTGCCAGCAGTCGGTACAGGGGGCGCTTCAAAGGGCTCAACAATGAGCAGTTCTTC. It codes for CASSRYRGRFKGLNNEQFF.

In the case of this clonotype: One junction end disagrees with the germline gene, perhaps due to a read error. This CDR3 is CASSSSSYERYF. The CDR3 DNA is TGTGCCAGCAGTTCCAGCTCCTACGAGCGGTACTTC. The chain joins TRBV27 to TRBJ2-7; no clear D. Germline V gene sequence: CDR1 MNHEY, CDR2 SMNVEV (reference sequence). The CDR3 length is 12 residues.

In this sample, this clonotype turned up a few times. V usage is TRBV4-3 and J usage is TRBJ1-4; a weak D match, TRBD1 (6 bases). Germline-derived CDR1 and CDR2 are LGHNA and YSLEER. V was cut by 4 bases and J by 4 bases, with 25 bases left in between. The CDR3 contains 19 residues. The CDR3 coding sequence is TGCGCCAGCAGCCGATGGGACACACTCGCAATACAATATAATGAAAAACTGTTTTTT. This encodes CASSRWDTLAIQYNEKLFF.

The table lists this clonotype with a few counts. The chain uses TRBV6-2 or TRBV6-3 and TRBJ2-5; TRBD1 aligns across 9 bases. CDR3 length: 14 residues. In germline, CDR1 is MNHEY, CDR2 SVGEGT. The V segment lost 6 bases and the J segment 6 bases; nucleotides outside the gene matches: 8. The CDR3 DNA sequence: TGTGCCAGCAGATACCGGGACAGGGTACAGACCCAGTACTTC. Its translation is CASRYRDRVQTQYF.

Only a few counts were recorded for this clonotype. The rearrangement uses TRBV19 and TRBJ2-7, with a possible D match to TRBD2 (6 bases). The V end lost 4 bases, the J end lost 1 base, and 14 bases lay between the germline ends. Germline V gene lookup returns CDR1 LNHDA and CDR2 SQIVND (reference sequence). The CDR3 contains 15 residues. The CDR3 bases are TGTGCCAGTAGTAAAGGTGGTAGCGGATCCTACGAGCAGTACTTC. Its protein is CASSKGGSGSYEQYF.

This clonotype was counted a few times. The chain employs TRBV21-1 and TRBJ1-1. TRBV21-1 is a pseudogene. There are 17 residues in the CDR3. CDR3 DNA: TGTGCCAGCAGCAAACTACACGTGAGAGCTGCGAACACTGAAGCTTTCTTT. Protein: CASSKLHVRAANTEAFF.

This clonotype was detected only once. This chain's CDR3 is CATSRVSQGVNQPQHF. The CDR3 DNA sequence: TGTGCCACCAGCAGAGTTTCACAGGGGGTCAATCAGCCCCAGCATTTT. The genes are TRBV15 and TRBJ1-5, with 8 bases identical to TRBD1. The CDR3 runs to 16 residues. The junction had 5 bases not matched to a gene; V was cut back by 1 base and J by 3 bases. CDR1 is LNHNV and CDR2 is YYDKDF in the germline V gene (reference sequence).

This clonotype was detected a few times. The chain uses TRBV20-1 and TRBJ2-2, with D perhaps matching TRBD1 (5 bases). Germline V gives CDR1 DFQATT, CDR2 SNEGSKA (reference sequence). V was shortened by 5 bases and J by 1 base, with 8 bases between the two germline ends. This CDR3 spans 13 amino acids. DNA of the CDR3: TGCAGTGCTTCAACAGGGAACACCGGGGAGCTGTTTTTT. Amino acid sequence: CSASTGNTGELFF.

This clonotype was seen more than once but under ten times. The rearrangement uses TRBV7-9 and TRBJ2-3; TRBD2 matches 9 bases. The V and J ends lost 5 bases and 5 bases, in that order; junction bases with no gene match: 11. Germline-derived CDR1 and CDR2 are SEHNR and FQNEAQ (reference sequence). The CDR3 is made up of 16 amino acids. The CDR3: CASSHTFPAGGDTQYF. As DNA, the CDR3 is TGTGCCAGCAGCCACACATTCCCAGCGGGAGGAGATACGCAGTATTTT.

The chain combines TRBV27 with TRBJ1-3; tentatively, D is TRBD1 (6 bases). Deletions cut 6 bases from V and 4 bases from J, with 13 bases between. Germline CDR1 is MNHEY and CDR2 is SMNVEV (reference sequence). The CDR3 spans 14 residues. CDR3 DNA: TGTGCCAGCAGGGAACAGGGTGGAGGAAACACCATATATTTT. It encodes CASREQGGGNTIYF.

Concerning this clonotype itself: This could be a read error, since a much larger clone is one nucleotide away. This chain's CDR3 is CATSPARSRVNQPQHF. The CDR3 nucleotides read TGTGCCACCAGTCCCGCGCGGAGTCGTGTCAATCAGCCCCAGCATTTT. This chain joins TRBV12-3 or TRBV12-4 and TRBJ1-5, with unresolved D. The CDR3 is made up of 16 amino acids.

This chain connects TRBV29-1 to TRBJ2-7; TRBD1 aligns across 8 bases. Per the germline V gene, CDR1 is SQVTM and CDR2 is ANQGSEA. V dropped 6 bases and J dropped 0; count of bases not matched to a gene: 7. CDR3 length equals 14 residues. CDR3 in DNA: TGCAGCGTCCACGGACAGGGAAGCTCCTACGAGCAGTACTTC. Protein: CSVHGQGSSYEQYF.

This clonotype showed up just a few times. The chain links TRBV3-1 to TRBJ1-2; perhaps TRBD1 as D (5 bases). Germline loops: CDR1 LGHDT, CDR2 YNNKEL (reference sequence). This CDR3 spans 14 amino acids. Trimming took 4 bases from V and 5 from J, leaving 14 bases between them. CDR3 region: CASSPPGRIYGYTF. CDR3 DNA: TGTGCCAGCAGCCCCCCGGGACGGATTTATGGCTACACCTTC.

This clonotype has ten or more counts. For the CDR3, the DNA is TGTGCCAGCAGCGTAGACAGGGGCCCCTACGAGCAGTACTTC. Residues: CASSVDRGPYEQYF. The gene calls are TRBV7-2 and TRBJ2-7, with TRBD1 matching over 8 bases. J gave up 2 bases and V 5 bases, and 5 bases lay outside the gene matches. In germline, CDR1 is SGHTA, CDR2 FQGNSA. This CDR3 region has 14 residues.

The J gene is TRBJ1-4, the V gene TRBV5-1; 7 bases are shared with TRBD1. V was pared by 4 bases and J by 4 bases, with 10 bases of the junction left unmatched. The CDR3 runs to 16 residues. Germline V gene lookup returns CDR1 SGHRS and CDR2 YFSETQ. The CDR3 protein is CASSRDSRSSNEKLFF. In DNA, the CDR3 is TGCGCCAGCAGCCGGGACAGCCGCAGCAGTAATGAAAAACTGTTTTTT.